Given below is one T cell receptor beta chain in context. Its antigen is unknown. The entry originates in a study of cytomegalovirus exposure and HLA in healthy donors. Findings of the study overall: As a later analysis showed, several of the most significant clusters appeared to be linked to common viral pathogens.

The PCR employed 60 Vbeta primers together with 13 Jbeta primers. How the authors handled the data: In a later analysis, the count reached some 73 million unique TCR beta chains, with 9 million to 11 million shared. Libraries were prepared by immunoSEQ multiplex PCR; TCRdb keeps only in-frame clonotypes and omits some of them. V and J calls and clone size follow that table, whereas D and trimming were derived from the DNA. Of 55,000 to 65,000 clones listed, 65% to 90% are singletons. There are 15 residues in the CDR3. Germline-derived CDR1 and CDR2 are LNHDA and SQIVND (reference sequence). V shed 5 bases and J shed 0 bases, with 10 bases lying between them.

This receptor was taken from a female donor in good health and CMV-seronegative. Material for sequencing was PBMCs. The chain recombines TRBV19 with TRBJ1-4; the D gene is possibly TRBD1 (6 bases). The CDR3 loop reads CASSWGPATNEKLFF. CDR3 sequence (DNA): TGTGCCAGTAGTTGGGGGCCTGCAACTAATGAAAAACTGTTTTTT.